One sample yielded the 8 T cell receptor beta chains listed below, sequenced in a study of technical replicates of blood from several donors. Assay: immunoSEQ multiplex PCR; the TCRdb copy retains only in-frame clones and omits some. The table includes roughly 100,000 clones, roughly 95% detected once. Sequences were obtained from T cells isolated from PBMCs. The receptor source for this set is a human donor in good health.

The chain joins TRBV9 to TRBJ1-1; the match to TRBD1 covers 11 bases. CDR1 is SGDLS, CDR2 YYNGEE, per germline. V shed 3 bases and J 8 bases; nucleotides not matched to a gene: 6. The CDR3 is 14 residues long. CDR3 sequence (DNA): TGTGCCAGCAGCGGAGGGACAGGGGGAACAGAAGCTTTCTTT. It specifies CASSGGTGGTEAFF.

V usage is TRBV27 and J usage is TRBJ2-7, with a possible D match to TRBD2 (5 bases). Germline V gene data show CDR1 as MNHEY and CDR2 as SMNVEV (reference sequence). The CDR3 loop spans 15 amino acids. The ends were cut back, 3 bases at V and 0 bases at J, with 12 bases in the middle. The CDR3 sequence: CASSLSGSSSYEQYF. For the CDR3, the DNA is TGTGCCAGCAGTTTGAGCGGCTCCAGCTCCTACGAGCAGTACTTC.

The chain employs TRBV30 and TRBJ1-3; no firm D call. CDR1 is GTSNPN and CDR2 is SVGIG in the germline V gene (reference sequence). With 2 bases removed from V and 3 bases from J, the gap between germline ends came to 20 bases. The CDR3 totals 17 residues. The CDR3 is CAWSNLLISSGGNTIYF. The DNA for the CDR3 is TGTGCCTGGAGTAATCTCCTCATTTCTTCAGGTGGAAACACCATATATTTT.

The chain employs TRBV19 and TRBJ1-1; 8 positions agree with TRBD1. CDR1 is LNHDA, CDR2 SQIVND, per germline (reference sequence). V lost 9 bases to trimming and J lost 4 bases; unmatched junction nucleotides: 4. The CDR3 is made up of 12 amino acids. This chain's CDR3 is CASRGQGTEAFF. As DNA, the CDR3 is TGTGCCAGCAGAGGACAGGGCACTGAAGCTTTCTTT.

The chain uses TRBV6-1 and TRBJ2-3; 7 bases agree with TRBD1. Germline V gene lookup returns CDR1 MNHNS and CDR2 SASEGT. J was trimmed by 3 bases and V by 0 bases; bases with no gene match: 6. The CDR3 sequence is 16 residues long. CDR3 in amino acids: CASSEARQGGTDTQYF. Written as DNA, the CDR3 is TGTGCCAGCAGTGAAGCGCGACAGGGTGGGACAGATACGCAGTATTTT.

This chain joins TRBV7-9 and TRBJ1-1, with 7 nucleotides matching TRBD1. CDR1 is SEHNR, CDR2 FQNEAQ, per germline (reference sequence). This CDR3 spans 13 amino acids. J lost 7 bases, V lost 5 bases, and 7 bases had no gene match. CDR3 amino acids: CASSPGQKFEAFF. Here the CDR3 DNA reads TGTGCCAGCAGCCCGGGACAGAAATTTGAAGCTTTCTTT.

The chain employs TRBV7-9 and TRBJ2-3; TRBD2 is a possible D gene (5 bases). Trimming removed 5 bases at V and 3 bases at J, with 18 bases between. The CDR3 spans 16 residues. In germline, CDR1 is SEHNR, CDR2 FQNEAQ (reference sequence). The CDR3 is CASSRSAGPQTDTQYF. In DNA form, the CDR3 reads TGTGCCAGCAGCCGGAGTGCGGGTCCCCAGACAGATACGCAGTATTTT.

This chain uses TRBV18 with TRBJ2-1; 7 bases match TRBD1. Trimming at V came to 3 bases and at J to 6 bases, leaving 2 bases not matched to a gene. Per the germline V gene, CDR1 is KGHSH and CDR2 is LQKENI. CDR3 size: 13 residues. The CDR3 region is CASSPRDSNEQFF. The DNA for the CDR3 is TGTGCCAGCTCACCCCGGGACAGCAATGAGCAGTTCTTC.